The present TCR beta chain was sequenced within a study of cytomegalovirus exposure and HLA in healthy donors. Study conclusions and caveats: Diagnosis of cytomegalovirus status made by the classifier reportedly showed high specificity and sensitivity. The majority of TCR sequences were rare, yet some public TCRs appeared in many donors. TRBV6-2, TRBV6-3 and some other V segments were excluded as indistinguishable. According to an earlier analysis, most TCR beta V segments yielded productive rearrangements about 87% or about 30% of the time.

In this sample, this clone turned up once. Antigen: not known. PCR was performed using 60 Vbeta and 13 Jbeta primers. The table came from immunoSEQ multiplex PCR; TCRdb's copy has only in-frame clones and leaves some out. The repertoire holds around 70,000 clones, with roughly 89% as singletons. Germline V CDR1 and CDR2: MNHEY, SMNVEV (reference sequence). The junction had 4 bases not matched to a gene; V was cut back by 2 bases and J by 0 bases. There are 16 residues in the CDR3. Material: PBMCs. The gene calls are TRBV27 and TRBJ2-7, with 10 bases that match TRBD1. The clonotype was recovered from a woman aged 25-40 years in good health and CMV-seronegative. CDR3 coding DNA: TGTGCCAGCAGTTTAGGGACAGGGGCGAGCTCCTACGAGCAGTACTTC. This translates into CASSLGTGASSYEQYF.